The table lists the clone carrying this T cell receptor beta chain with many counts. This entry belongs to a study of T cells in Graves' hyperthyroidism and ophthalmopathy. In the study overall: At initial diagnosis, before any treatment had begun, peripheral blood was obtained.

Germline V gene sequence: CDR1 MNHNS, CDR2 SASEGT. Trimming took 10 bases from V and 4 from J, leaving 14 bases between them. The CDR3 totals 13 residues. RNA transcripts provided the source from which TCR beta CDR3 regions were amplified. The HTBI primer set served for first-round RT-PCR of the TCR CDR3. TCRdb itself ran the multiplex PCR reads through MiXCR, one entry per CDR3 protein. The sample lists 450,000 to 600,000 distinct CDR3 sequences, approximately 20% occurring once. The chain joins TRBV6-1 to TRBJ2-1; the D is unclear. This TCR was recovered from a man aged 40-49 years with Graves' ophthalmopathy. What was sequenced was blood. The CDR3 DNA sequence: TGTGCCATTGCGCCTACAATATACAATGAGCAGTTCTTC. This codes for CAIAPTIYNEQFF.